What follows are 22 T cell receptor beta chains derived from one specimen sequenced in a study of blood T cell repertoires in COVID-19. Sequenced by immunoSEQ multiplex PCR; TCRdb stores in-frame clones only, minus some. The table lists some 500,000 clones, about 88% of them singletons, with roughly 8.3% in the top ten. Sample: peripheral blood. These TCRs come from a woman between 50 and 59 years old with COVID-19, enrolled during active disease.

The rearrangement links TRBV9 to TRBJ2-3; 10 bases map to TRBD1. CDR1 is SGDLS and CDR2 is YYNGEE in the germline V gene. The CDR3 is made up of 17 amino acids. After removal of 3 bases from V and 2 bases from J, the junction contained 9 bases not matched to a gene. The CDR3 protein is CASSANWDRGDTDTQYF. DNA for the CDR3: TGTGCCAGCAGCGCCAACTGGGACAGGGGAGACACAGATACGCAGTATTTT.

This chain connects TRBV13 to TRBJ1-5; D gene ambiguous. This CDR3 contains 17 residues. Germline V gene data show CDR1 as PRHDT and CDR2 as FYEKMQ (reference sequence). Trimming pared 0 bases from V and 1 base from J, leaving 13 bases between. The DNA of the CDR3 is TGTGCCAGCAGCTTAGGGACGGGCGGGTTCAGCAATCAGCCCCAGCATTTT. It specifies CASSLGTGGFSNQPQHF. Variable domain in full (rest from reference TRBV13 and TRBJ1-5): AAGVIQSPRHLIKEKRETATLKCYPIPRHDTVYWYQQGPGQDPQFLISFYEKMQSDKGSIPDRFSAQQFSDYHSELNMSSLELGDSALYFCASSLGTGGFSNQPQHFGDGTRLSIL.

The chain recombines TRBV14 with TRBJ1-1; no firm D call. Germline V gene sequence: CDR1 SGHDN, CDR2 FVKESK. The CDR3 is made up of 13 amino acids. V was cut by 1 base and J by 2 bases, with 5 bases left in between. The CDR3 spells CASSQVVNTEAFF. The CDR3 nucleotides read TGTGCCAGCAGCCAAGTCGTAAACACTGAAGCTTTCTTT.

The V and J genes are TRBV15 and TRBJ2-5, with a possible D match to TRBD1 (6 bases). Deletions cut 9 bases from V and 4 bases from J, with 27 bases between. The germline gives CDR1 LNHNV, CDR2 YYDKDF (reference sequence). The CDR3 is 17 amino acids. The CDR3: CATSGLTLPQGGETQYF. The CDR3 nucleotides read TGTGCCACTAGTGGCCTTACCTTACCTCAAGGGGGAGAGACCCAGTACTTC.

This clone was detected a few times. The chain has TRBV4-1 and TRBJ1-5; D is uncertain. The CDR3 covers 13 residues. The V end was cut by 5 bases, the J end by 8 bases, with 13 bases between. The germline gives CDR1 MGHRA, CDR2 YSYEKL. In DNA form, the CDR3 reads TGCGCCAGCAGCTTCTTAATTTTAGAGCCCCAGCATTTT. It codes for CASSFLILEPQHF.

The chain uses TRBV10-1 and TRBJ2-3; 7 bases are shared with TRBD2. Germline V gene data show CDR1 as WNHNN and CDR2 as SYGVQD (reference sequence). Trimming at V came to 6 bases and at J to 8 bases, leaving 11 bases not matched to a gene. CDR3 length equals 14 residues. CDR3: CASRDGSSGGTQYF. The DNA of the CDR3 is TGCGCCAGCAGGGACGGCTCCTCGGGGGGTACGCAGTATTTT.

The rearrangement uses TRBV7-3 and TRBJ2-3; TRBD1 might be the D (5 bases). CDR1 and CDR2 from the germline V gene are SGHTA and FQGTGA. This CDR3 is built from 15 residues. Trimming took off 5 bases at V and 5 bases at J, with 17 bases between the two ends. The CDR3 DNA reads TGTGCCAGCAGCATACCGGAAGACAGTGGAGATACGCAGTATTTT. It translates to CASSIPEDSGDTQYF.

To note about this clone: Its ends do not fully match the called genes, so a read error is possible. The chain employs TRBV2 and TRBJ1-1; D perhaps matches TRBD1 (6 bases). Germline V gene data show CDR1 as SNHLY and CDR2 as FYNNEI. This CDR3 contains 14 residues. In DNA form, the CDR3 reads TGTGCCAGCAGAGAAGGACAGCTGAACACTGAAGCTTTCTTT. Protein sequence: CASREGQLNTEAFF. The complete variable domain, with remaining parts taken from reference TRBV2 and TRBJ1-1, reads EPEVTQTPSHQVTQMGQEVILRCVPISNHLYFYWYRQILGQKVEFLVSFYNNEISEKSEIFDDQFSVERPDGSNFTLKIRSTKLEDSAMYFCASREGQLNTEAFFGQGTRLTVV.

The V call is TRBV3-1 (or the pseudogene TRBV3-2), the J call TRBJ2-3; 8 bases agree with TRBD2. Per germline, CDR1 LGHDT and CDR2 YNNKEL (reference sequence). This CDR3 is 17 amino acids long. With 3 bases clipped from V and 0 bases from J, the junction kept 8 bases outside the gene matches. Here the CDR3 reads CASSQDVAGLSTDTQYF. CDR3 nucleotide sequence: TGTGCCAGCAGCCAGGATGTAGCGGGGCTAAGCACAGATACGCAGTATTTT.

The chain employs TRBV11-2 and TRBJ2-3, with 7 bases identical to TRBD1. The CDR3 length is 18 residues. Germline lookup yields CDR1 SGHAT and CDR2 FQNNGV. V shed 5 bases, J shed 2 bases, and the junction held 16 bases outside the gene matches. The CDR3 DNA reads as TGTGCCAGCAGCATTAGGGGACAGATCATTTCTCTCACAGATACGCAGTATTTT. Protein sequence: CASSIRGQIISLTDTQYF.

On this clone: Other DNA sequences from this sample encode an identical CDR3 as well. The chain has TRBV7-9 and TRBJ2-7; 8 nucleotides align to TRBD1. The CDR3 consists of 14 residues. The germline CDR1 and CDR2 sequences are SEHNR and FQNEAQ (reference sequence). V shed 5 bases, J shed 3 bases, and the junction held 6 bases outside the gene matches. For the CDR3, the DNA is TGTGCCAGCAGCCCTGGGACAGGAGGCTACGAGCAGTACTTC. Its translation is CASSPGTGGYEQYF.

This chain joins TRBV5-1 and TRBJ1-4, with D possibly TRBD1 on 5 matching bases. The CDR3 spans 15 residues. Germline-derived CDR1 and CDR2 are SGHRS and YFSETQ. Trimming left V 2 bases short and J 0 bases short, with 8 bases between. The CDR3 loop is CASSLGTATNEKLFF. The CDR3 region has the DNA TGCGCCAGCAGCTTAGGGACTGCAACTAATGAAAAACTGTTTTTT. Variable domain in full (rest from reference TRBV5-1 and TRBJ1-4): KAGVTQTPRYLIKTRGQQVTLSCSPISGHRSVSWYQQTPGQGLQFLFEYFSETQRNKGNFPGRFSGRQFSNSRSEMNVSTLELGDSALYLCASSLGTATNEKLFFGSGTQLSVL.

V and J are TRBV12-3 or TRBV12-4 and TRBJ1-2; D not resolved. The CDR3 runs 13 residues. The germline V and J ends were trimmed by 8 bases and 4 bases, with 14 bases remaining between them. This chain's CDR3 is CASFKSLFYGYTF. DNA for the CDR3: TGTGCCAGCTTCAAGAGCCTTTTCTATGGCTACACCTTC.

This clone was counted once. The V call is TRBV6-5, the J call TRBJ1-5; D call uncertain. The CDR3 length is 13 residues. Germline assignment: CDR1 MNHEY and CDR2 SVGAGI. V was cut by 8 bases and J by 11 bases, with 19 bases left in between. CDR3 in amino acids: CASLLKETRSQHF. The CDR3 DNA sequence: TGTGCCAGCTTGTTAAAGGAGACCAGATCCCAGCATTTT.

The chain employs TRBV28 and TRBJ2-5, with D possibly TRBD2 on 5 matching bases. Deletions cut 2 bases from V and 9 bases from J, with 31 bases between. This CDR3 region has 19 residues. The germline CDR1 and CDR2 sequences are MDHEN and SYDVKM. DNA of the CDR3: TGTGCCAGCAGTTTACCCGCCCGATTTGGGGAGCGCCCGATTGGGGCCCAGTACTTC. As protein: CASSLPARFGERPIGAQYF.

The J gene is TRBJ2-3, the V gene TRBV9, with D possibly being TRBD1 (6 bases). The CDR3 is 14 residues long. Trimming removed 0 bases from V and 8 bases from J, with 13 bases in between. CDR1 is SGDLS, CDR2 YYNGEE, per germline. The CDR3 sequence is CASSVAGVGVTQYF. For the CDR3, the DNA is TGTGCCAGCAGCGTAGCAGGGGTGGGAGTTACGCAGTATTTT.

CDR3 sequence (DNA): TGTGCCAGCAGTGACGGTCCGACTACCACAGATACGCAGTATTTT. It encodes CASSDGPTTTDTQYF. The chain recombines TRBV6-4 with TRBJ2-3; a weak D match, TRBD2 (5 bases). CDR3 length equals 15 residues. The germline V and J ends were trimmed by 2 bases and 2 bases, with 11 bases remaining between them. Germline V gene data show CDR1 as MRHNA and CDR2 as SNTAGT.

The genes are TRBV6-5 and TRBJ2-3, with TRBD2 identical over 10 bases. Germline loops: CDR1 MNHEY, CDR2 SVGAGI. Trimming at V came to 3 bases and at J to 7 bases, leaving 10 bases not matched to a gene. The CDR3 contains 16 residues. The CDR3 nucleotides are TGTGCCAGCAGTTATAATTCTCTAGCGGGAGCAAATACGCAGTATTTT. Translation: CASSYNSLAGANTQYF.

This clone came up once. This chain connects TRBV19 to TRBJ2-7; TRBD2 matches 9 bases. Germline assignment: CDR1 LNHDA and CDR2 SQIVND (reference sequence). There are 13 residues in the CDR3. V lost 6 bases to trimming and J lost 5 bases; unmatched junction nucleotides: 5. This CDR3 is CASSLTSGHEQYF. CDR3 in DNA: TGTGCCAGTAGCCTGACTAGCGGCCACGAGCAGTACTTC.

The chain couples TRBV18 to TRBJ2-7; 11 positions agree with TRBD1. V lost 3 bases and J lost 5; bases outside the gene matches: 9. The length of the CDR3 is 16 residues. Germline-derived CDR1 and CDR2 are KGHSH and LQKENI. The CDR3, as DNA: TGTGCCAGCTCACCCTTACCCCCGGGACAGGGGGACGAGCAGTACTTC. Amino acids: CASSPLPPGQGDEQYF.

The chain combines TRBV6-1 with TRBJ1-1; the match to TRBD1 covers 8 bases. Germline V CDR1 and CDR2: MNHNS, SASEGT. This CDR3 comprises 14 residues. V was pared by 3 bases and J by 1 base, with 1 base of the junction left unmatched. The DNA for the CDR3 is TGTGCCAGCAGTGATCAGGGGGCGAACACTGAAGCTTTCTTT. Amino acid sequence: CASSDQGANTEAFF.

This clone was detected once. J is TRBJ2-1 and V is TRBV12-3 or TRBV12-4; D not resolved. Trimming took 2 bases from V and 5 from J, leaving 7 bases between them. The length of the CDR3 is 13 residues. CDR3 nucleotides: TGTGCCAGCAGTTTAAACGGAGACAATGAGCAGTTCTTC. Residues: CASSLNGDNEQFF.